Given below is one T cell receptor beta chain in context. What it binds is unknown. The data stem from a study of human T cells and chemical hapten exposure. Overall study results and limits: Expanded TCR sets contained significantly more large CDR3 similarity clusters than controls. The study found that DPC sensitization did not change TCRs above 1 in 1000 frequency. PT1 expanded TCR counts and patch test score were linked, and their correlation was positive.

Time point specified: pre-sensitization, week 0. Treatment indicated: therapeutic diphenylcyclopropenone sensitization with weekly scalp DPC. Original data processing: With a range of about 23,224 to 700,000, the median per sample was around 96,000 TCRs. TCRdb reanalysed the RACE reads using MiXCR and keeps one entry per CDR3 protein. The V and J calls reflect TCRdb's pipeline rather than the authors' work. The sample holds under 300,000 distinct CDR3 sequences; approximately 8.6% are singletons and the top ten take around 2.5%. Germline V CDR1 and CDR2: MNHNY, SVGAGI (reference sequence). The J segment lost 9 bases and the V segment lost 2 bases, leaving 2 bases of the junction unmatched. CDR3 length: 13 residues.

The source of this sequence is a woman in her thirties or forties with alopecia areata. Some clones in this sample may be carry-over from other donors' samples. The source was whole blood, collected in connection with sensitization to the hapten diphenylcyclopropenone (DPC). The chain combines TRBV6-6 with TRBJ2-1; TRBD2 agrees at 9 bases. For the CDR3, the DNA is TGTGCCAGCAGTTACCATAGCGGGAGTGAGCAGTTCTTC. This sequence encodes CASSYHSGSEQFF.